This TCR beta chain was documented in a study of cytotoxic CD8 clonotypes in ibrutinib-treated CLL. Regarding the study as a whole: Public clonotypes were seen rarely and were contracted or stable on treatment.

With regard to this clone: Its antigen is as yet unknown.

The method was immunoSEQ multiplex PCR; TCRdb's version includes in-frame clones alone and lacks a portion of them. The profile shows fewer than 100,000 clones, around 79% of them singletons. CDR3 length: 15 residues. Germline V lookup: CDR1 MNHEY, CDR2 SMNVEV (reference sequence). Trimming left V 4 bases short and J 2 bases short, with 15 bases between. The TCR was taken from a human donor with chronic lymphocytic leukemia. The sample was PBMCs, taken after 12 months of ibrutinib treatment. V is TRBV27 and J is TRBJ2-7; D perhaps matches TRBD2 (5 bases). CDR3 sequence reads: CASSSPSTGTYEQYF. The CDR3 region has the DNA TGTGCCAGCAGTTCCCCCTCGACGGGGACCTACGAGCAGTACTTC.